What follows are 8 T cell receptor beta chains derived from one specimen sequenced in a study of cytomegalovirus exposure and HLA in healthy donors. This PCR relied on a set of 60 Vbeta primers and 13 Jbeta primers. Generated by immunoSEQ multiplex PCR, the TCRdb table keeps only in-frame clones and is missing some. This table has 110,000 to 150,000 clones, roughly 78% appearing once. What was sequenced was PBMCs. These receptors were taken from a man younger than 35 in good health and CMV-seropositive.

This clone was found a few times. This chain joins TRBV19 and TRBJ1-5, with 10 bases lining up with TRBD1. Looked up from germline, CDR1 is LNHDA and CDR2 is SQIVND (reference sequence). CDR3 length: 16 residues. Unmatched junction bases numbered 6, after V lost 3 bases and J lost 4 bases. The CDR3 protein is CASSIPDRGRNQPQHF. In nucleotides, the CDR3 is TGTGCCAGTAGTATTCCAGACAGGGGGCGGAATCAGCCCCAGCATTTT.

The chain recombines TRBV28 with TRBJ1-2; TRBD1 agrees at 9 bases. Germline V gene sequence: CDR1 MDHEN, CDR2 SYDVKM. Germline trimming cut 5 bases from V and 8 bases from J; bases unmatched to any gene: 21. The CDR3 has 18 residues. Here the CDR3 DNA reads TGTGCCAGCAGTCTCACGAGAGGTTCAGAACAGGGGGCAGGAGGCTACACCTTC. The encoded protein is CASSLTRGSEQGAGGYTF.

The rearrangement joins TRBV27 to TRBJ1-5; D gene unclear. V was shortened by 3 bases and J by 0 bases, with 3 bases between the two germline ends. CDR1 MNHEY and CDR2 SMNVEV come from the germline V gene (reference sequence). The CDR3 covers 13 residues. The CDR3 DNA follows: TGTGCCAGCAGTTTTAGTAGCAATCAGCCCCAGCATTTT. This translates into CASSFSSNQPQHF.

The rearrangement uses TRBV5-1 and TRBJ2-1; 9 nucleotides line up with TRBD1. CDR1 is SGHRS and CDR2 is YFSETQ in the germline V gene. The CDR3 runs to 18 residues. The ends lost 0 bases at V and 0 bases at J; junction bases unmatched: 7. In DNA, the CDR3 is TGCGCCAGCAGCTTGGTTTCCCCGGACAGGGGCTCCTACAATGAGCAGTTCTTC. Translation gives CASSLVSPDRGSYNEQFF.

The chain carries TRBV5-4 and TRBJ2-3, with D possibly matching TRBD1 (6 bases). Germline CDR1 SGHNT, CDR2 YYREEE (reference sequence). Trimming left V 2 bases short and J 2 bases short, with 12 bases between. CDR3 length: 15 residues. As DNA, the CDR3 is TGTGCCAGCAGCTTACCACAGGGAGACACAGATACGCAGTATTTT. Protein sequence: CASSLPQGDTDTQYF.

This clone was seen more than once but under ten times. Other DNA sequences in the same sample also yield this CDR3. This sequence joins TRBV13 and TRBJ2-7; D not resolved. CDR1 PRHDT and CDR2 FYEKMQ come from the germline V gene (reference sequence). This CDR3 comprises 12 residues. Trimming left V 4 bases short and J 0 bases short, with 4 bases between. CDR3: CASSSSSYEQYF. In nucleotides, the CDR3 is TGTGCCAGCAGCTCCTCCTCCTACGAGCAGTACTTC.

The chain recombines TRBV6-5 with TRBJ1-2; 8 bases fit TRBD1. The CDR3 is 15 amino acids. Germline V gives CDR1 MNHEY, CDR2 SVGAGI. Trimming at V came to 4 bases and at J to 0 bases, leaving 4 bases not matched to a gene. The CDR3 is CASSSPGQANYGYTF. The CDR3 coding sequence is TGTGCCAGCAGTTCTCCGGGACAGGCTAACTATGGCTACACCTTC.

In its sample, this clone was seen once. This sequence joins TRBV7-9 and TRBJ2-7; TRBD1 is a possible D gene (5 bases). The V end lost 1 base, the J end lost 0 bases, and 10 bases lay between the germline ends. This CDR3 contains 15 residues. Germline lookup yields CDR1 SEHNR and CDR2 FQNEAQ (reference sequence). The CDR3 bases are TGTGCCAGCAGCTTAGAAGGGGCCCCCTCCTACGAGCAGTACTTC. Its translation: CASSLEGAPSYEQYF.